This TCR beta chain comes out of a study of T cells in Graves' hyperthyroidism and ophthalmopathy. Using RNA transcripts as the source, TCR beta CDR3 regions were amplified. A first-round RT-PCR of the TCR CDR3 used the HTBI primer set. One entry per CDR3 protein results from TCRdb running MiXCR on the multiplex PCR reads. This table holds around 250,000 distinct CDR3 sequences, approximately 25% found once. The germline V gene encodes CDR1 LNHDA and CDR2 SQIVND (reference sequence). The CDR3 extends over 13 amino acids. Trimming removed 6 bases at V and 1 base at J, with 6 bases between. This clonotype was detected ten times or more.

The origin of this receptor is a woman between 40 and 50 years old with Graves' ophthalmopathy. Sample: blood. The V call is TRBV19, the J call TRBJ2-2, with D hard to call. The CDR3 bases are TGTGCCAGTAGACAGCAGAACACCGGGGAGCTGTTTTTT. It specifies CASRQQNTGELFF.